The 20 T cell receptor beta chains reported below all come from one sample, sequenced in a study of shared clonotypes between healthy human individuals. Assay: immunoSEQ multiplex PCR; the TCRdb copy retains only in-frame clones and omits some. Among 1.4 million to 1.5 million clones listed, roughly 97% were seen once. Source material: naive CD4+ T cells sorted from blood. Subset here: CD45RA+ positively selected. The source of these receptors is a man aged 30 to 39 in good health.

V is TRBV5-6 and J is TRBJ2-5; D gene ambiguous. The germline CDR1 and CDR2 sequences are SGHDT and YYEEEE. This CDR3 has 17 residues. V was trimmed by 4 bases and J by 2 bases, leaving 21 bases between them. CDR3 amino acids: CASSADGPTRYQETQYF. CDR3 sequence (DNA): TGTGCCAGCAGCGCGGACGGGCCTACGCGGTATCAAGAGACCCAGTACTTC.

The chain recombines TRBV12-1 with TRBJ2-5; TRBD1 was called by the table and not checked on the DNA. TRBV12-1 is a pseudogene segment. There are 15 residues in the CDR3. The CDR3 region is CASSFVDRGWETQYF. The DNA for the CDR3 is TGTGCCAGCAGCTTTGTCGACAGGGGTTGGGAGACCCAGTACTTC.

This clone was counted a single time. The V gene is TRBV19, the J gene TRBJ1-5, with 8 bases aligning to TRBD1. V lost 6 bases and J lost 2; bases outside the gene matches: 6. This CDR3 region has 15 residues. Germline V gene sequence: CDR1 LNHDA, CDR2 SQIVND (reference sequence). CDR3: CASRTTDRGNQPQHF. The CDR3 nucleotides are TGTGCCAGTAGAACAACGGACAGGGGCAATCAGCCCCAGCATTTT.

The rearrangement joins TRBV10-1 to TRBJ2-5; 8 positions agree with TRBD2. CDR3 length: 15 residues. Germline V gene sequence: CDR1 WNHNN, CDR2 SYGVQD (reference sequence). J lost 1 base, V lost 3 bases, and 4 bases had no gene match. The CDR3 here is CASSDRSGSQETQYF. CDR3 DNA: TGCGCCAGCAGTGACCGAAGCGGGAGCCAAGAGACCCAGTACTTC.

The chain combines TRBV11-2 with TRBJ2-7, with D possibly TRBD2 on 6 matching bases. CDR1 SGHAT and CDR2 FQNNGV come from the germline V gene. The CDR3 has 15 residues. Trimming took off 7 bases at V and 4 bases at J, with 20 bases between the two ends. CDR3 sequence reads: CASIRGEGGSYEQYF. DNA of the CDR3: TGTGCCAGCATCCGGGGTGAGGGAGGATCATACGAGCAGTACTTC.

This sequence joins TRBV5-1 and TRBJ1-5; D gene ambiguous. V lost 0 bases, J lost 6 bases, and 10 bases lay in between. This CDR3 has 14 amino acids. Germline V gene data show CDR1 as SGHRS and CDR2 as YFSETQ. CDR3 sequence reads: CASSLGGFTQPQHF. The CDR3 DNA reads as TGCGCCAGCAGCTTGGGCGGATTTACTCAGCCCCAGCATTTT.

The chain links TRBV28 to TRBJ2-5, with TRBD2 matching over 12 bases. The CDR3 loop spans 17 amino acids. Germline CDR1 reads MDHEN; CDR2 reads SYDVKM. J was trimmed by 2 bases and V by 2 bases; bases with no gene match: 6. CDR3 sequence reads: CASSLLAGGAPQETQYF. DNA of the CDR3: TGTGCCAGCAGTTTACTAGCGGGAGGGGCCCCTCAAGAGACCCAGTACTTC.

CDR3 sequence reads: CASSWAGLPASGNTIYF. The CDR3 coding sequence is TGTGCCAGCAGCTGGGCGGGGCTCCCGGCTTCTGGAAACACCATATATTTT. The genes are TRBV5-5 and TRBJ1-3; possibly TRBD1 for D (5 bases). Germline CDR1 reads SGHKS; CDR2 reads YYEKEE (reference sequence). V lost 3 bases to trimming and J lost 1 base, with 17 bases between them. This CDR3 contains 17 residues.

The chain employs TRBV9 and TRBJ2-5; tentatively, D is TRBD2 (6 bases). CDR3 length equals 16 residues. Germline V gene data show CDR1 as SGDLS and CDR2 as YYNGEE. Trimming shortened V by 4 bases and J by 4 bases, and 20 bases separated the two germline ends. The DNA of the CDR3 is TGTGCCAGCAGCCCCTCGGGGGAGAACTGGGGAGAGACCCAGTACTTC. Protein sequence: CASSPSGENWGETQYF.

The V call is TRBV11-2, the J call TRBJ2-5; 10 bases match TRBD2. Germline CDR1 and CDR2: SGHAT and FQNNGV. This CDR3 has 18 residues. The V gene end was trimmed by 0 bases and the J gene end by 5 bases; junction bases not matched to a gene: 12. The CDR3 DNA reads TGTGCCAGCAGCTTAGATCTAGGTAGCGGGAGGCCCGGGGAGACCCAGTACTTC. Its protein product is CASSLDLGSGRPGETQYF. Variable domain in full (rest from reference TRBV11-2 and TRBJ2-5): EAGVAQSPRYKIIEKRQSVAFWCNPISGHATLYWYQQILGQGPKLLIQFQNNGVVDDSQLPKDRFSAERLKGVDSTLKIQPAKLEDSAVYLCASSLDLGSGRPGETQYFGPGTRLLVL.

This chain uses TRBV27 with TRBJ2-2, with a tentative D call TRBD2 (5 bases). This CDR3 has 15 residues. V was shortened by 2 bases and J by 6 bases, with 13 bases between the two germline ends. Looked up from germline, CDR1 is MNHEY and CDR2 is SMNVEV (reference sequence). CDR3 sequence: CASSLRGLNAGELFF. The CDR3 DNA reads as TGTGCCAGCAGTTTACGAGGGTTAAACGCCGGGGAGCTGTTTTTT.

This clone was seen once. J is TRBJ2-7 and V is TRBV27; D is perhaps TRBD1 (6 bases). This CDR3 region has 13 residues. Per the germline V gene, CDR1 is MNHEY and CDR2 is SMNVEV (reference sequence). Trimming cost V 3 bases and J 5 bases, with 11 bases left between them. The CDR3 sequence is CASSFRQGNEQYF. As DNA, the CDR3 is TGTGCCAGCAGTTTCAGGCAGGGGAACGAGCAGTACTTC.

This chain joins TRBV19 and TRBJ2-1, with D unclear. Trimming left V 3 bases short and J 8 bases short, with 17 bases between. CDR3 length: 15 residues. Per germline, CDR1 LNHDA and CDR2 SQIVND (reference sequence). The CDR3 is CASSILVLGNDEQFF. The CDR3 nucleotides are TGTGCCAGTAGTATCCTTGTTCTGGGTAACGATGAGCAGTTCTTC. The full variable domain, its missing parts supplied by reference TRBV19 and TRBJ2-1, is DGGITQSPKYLFRKEGQNVTLSCEQNLNHDAMYWYRQDPGQGLRLIYYSQIVNDFQKGDIAEGYSVSREKKESFPLTVTSAQKNPTAFYLCASSILVLGNDEQFFGPGTRLTVL.

Here the CDR3 DNA reads TGTGCCAGCAGCTCTATGAGGGATACGCAGTATTTT. Translating it yields CASSSMRDTQYF. This chain links TRBV7-9 with TRBJ2-3; D ambiguous. Between the trimmed V and J ends, which lost 4 bases and 6 bases, there was a span of 8 bases. Germline lookup yields CDR1 SEHNR and CDR2 FQNEAQ (reference sequence). The CDR3 sequence is 12 residues long.

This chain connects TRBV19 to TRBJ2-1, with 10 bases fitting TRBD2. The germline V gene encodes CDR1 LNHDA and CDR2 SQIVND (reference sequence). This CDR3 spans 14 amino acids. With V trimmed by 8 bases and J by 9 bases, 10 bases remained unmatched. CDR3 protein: CASGVGTSGIEQFF. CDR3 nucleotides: TGTGCCAGTGGAGTGGGAACTAGCGGGATTGAGCAGTTCTTC. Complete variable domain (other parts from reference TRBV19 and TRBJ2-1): DGGITQSPKYLFRKEGQNVTLSCEQNLNHDAMYWYRQDPGQGLRLIYYSQIVNDFQKGDIAEGYSVSREKKESFPLTVTSAQKNPTAFYLCASGVGTSGIEQFFGPGTRLTVL.

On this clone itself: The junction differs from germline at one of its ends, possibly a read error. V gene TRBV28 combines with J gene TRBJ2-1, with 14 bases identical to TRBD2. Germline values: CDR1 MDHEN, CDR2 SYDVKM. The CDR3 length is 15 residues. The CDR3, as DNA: TGTGCCAGCAGACAACCCGCGACTAGCGGGAGGGGGCAAGTCTTC. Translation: CASRQPATSGRGQVF.

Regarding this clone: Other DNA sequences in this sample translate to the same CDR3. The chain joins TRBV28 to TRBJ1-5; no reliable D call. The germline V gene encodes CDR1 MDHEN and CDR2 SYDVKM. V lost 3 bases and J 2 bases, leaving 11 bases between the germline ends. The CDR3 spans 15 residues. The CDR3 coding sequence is TGTGCCAGCAGTTTCGGAGGGATAGGCAATCAGCCCCAGCATTTT. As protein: CASSFGGIGNQPQHF.

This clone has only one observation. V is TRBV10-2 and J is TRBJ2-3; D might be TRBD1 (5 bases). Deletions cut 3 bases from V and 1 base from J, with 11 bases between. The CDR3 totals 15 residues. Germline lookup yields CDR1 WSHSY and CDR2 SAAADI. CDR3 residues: CASSERGSGTDTQYF. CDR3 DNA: TGCGCCAGCAGTGAAAGGGGATCGGGCACAGATACGCAGTATTTT.

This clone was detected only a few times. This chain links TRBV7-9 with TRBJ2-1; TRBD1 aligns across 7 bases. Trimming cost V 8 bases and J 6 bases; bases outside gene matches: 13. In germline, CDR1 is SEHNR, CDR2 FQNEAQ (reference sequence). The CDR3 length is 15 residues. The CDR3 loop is CASRQGELPRNEQFF. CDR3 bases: TGTGCCAGCCGTCAGGGGGAATTACCCCGCAATGAGCAGTTCTTC. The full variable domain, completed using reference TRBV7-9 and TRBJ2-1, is DTGVSQNPRHKITKRGQNVTFRCDPISEHNRLYWYRQTLGQGPEFLTYFQNEAQLEKSRLLSDRFSAERPKGSFSTLEIQRTEQGDSAMYLCASRQGELPRNEQFFGPGTRLTVL.

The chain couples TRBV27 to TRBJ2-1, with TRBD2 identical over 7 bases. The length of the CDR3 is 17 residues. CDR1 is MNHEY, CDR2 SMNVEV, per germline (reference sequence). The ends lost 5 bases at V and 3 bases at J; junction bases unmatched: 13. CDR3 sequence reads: CASSPKTGTMYYNEQFF. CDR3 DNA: TGTGCCAGCAGTCCGAAGACCGGGACTATGTACTACAATGAGCAGTTCTTC.